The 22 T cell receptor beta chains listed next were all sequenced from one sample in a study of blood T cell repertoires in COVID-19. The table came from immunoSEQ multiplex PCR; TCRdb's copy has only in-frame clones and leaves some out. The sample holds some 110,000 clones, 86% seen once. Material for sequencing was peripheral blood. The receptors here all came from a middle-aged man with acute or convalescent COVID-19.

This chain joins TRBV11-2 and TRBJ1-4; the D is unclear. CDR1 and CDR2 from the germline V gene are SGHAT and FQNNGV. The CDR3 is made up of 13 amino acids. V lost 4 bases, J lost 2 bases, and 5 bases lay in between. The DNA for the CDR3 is TGTGCCAGCAGCTACTCCACTAATGAAAAACTGTTTTTT. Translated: CASSYSTNEKLFF.

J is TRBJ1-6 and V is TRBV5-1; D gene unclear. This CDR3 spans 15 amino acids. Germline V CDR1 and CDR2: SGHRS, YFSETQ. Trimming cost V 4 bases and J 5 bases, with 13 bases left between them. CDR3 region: CASSASTANNSPLHF. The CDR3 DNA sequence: TGCGCCAGCAGCGCGAGTACAGCAAATAATTCACCCCTCCACTTT. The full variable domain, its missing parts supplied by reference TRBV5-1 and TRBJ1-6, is KAGVTQTPRYLIKTRGQQVTLSCSPISGHRSVSWYQQTPGQGLQFLFEYFSETQRNKGNFPGRFSGRQFSNSRSEMNVSTLELGDSALYLCASSASTANNSPLHFGNGTRLTVT.

CDR3 amino acids: CASSPTSRNEQFF. CDR3 bases: TGTGCCAGCAGCCCAACCTCCCGGAATGAGCAGTTCTTC. The chain uses TRBV7-2 and TRBJ2-1; D unclear. Between the trimmed V and J ends, which lost 5 bases and 7 bases, there was a span of 12 bases. CDR1 and CDR2 (germline): SGHTA, FQGNSA. This CDR3 comprises 13 residues.

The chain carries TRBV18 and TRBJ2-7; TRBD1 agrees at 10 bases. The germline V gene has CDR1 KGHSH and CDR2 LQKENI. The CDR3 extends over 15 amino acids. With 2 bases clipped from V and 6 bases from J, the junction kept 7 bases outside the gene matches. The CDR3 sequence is CASSPETGGPFEQYF. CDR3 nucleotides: TGTGCCAGCTCACCAGAGACAGGGGGCCCCTTCGAGCAGTACTTC.

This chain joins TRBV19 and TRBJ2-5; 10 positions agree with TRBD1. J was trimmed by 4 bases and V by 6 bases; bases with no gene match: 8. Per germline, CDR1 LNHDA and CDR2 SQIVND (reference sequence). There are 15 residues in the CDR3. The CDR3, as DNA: TGTGCCAGTAGCCCGGGACAGGGGTCCGGAGAGACCCAGTACTTC. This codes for CASSPGQGSGETQYF.

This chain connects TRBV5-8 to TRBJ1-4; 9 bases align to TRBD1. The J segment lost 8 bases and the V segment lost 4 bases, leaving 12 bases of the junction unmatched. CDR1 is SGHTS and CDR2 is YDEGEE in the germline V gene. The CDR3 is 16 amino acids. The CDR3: CASSPYAGQGTEKLFF. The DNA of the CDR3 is TGTGCCAGCAGCCCCTACGCAGGACAGGGGACAGAAAAACTGTTTTTT.

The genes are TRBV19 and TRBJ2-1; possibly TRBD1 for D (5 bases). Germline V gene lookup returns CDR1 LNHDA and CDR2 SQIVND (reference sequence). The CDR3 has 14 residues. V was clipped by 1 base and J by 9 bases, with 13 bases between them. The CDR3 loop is CASSIGQGRTEQFF. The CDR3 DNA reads TGTGCCAGTAGTATAGGCCAGGGTCGGACTGAGCAGTTCTTC.

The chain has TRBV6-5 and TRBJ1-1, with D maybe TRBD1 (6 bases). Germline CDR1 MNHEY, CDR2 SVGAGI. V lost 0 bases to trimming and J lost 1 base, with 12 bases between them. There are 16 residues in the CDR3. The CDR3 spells CASSYSPGQPNTEAFF. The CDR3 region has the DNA TGTGCCAGCAGTTACTCGCCGGGACAACCGAACACTGAAGCTTTCTTT.

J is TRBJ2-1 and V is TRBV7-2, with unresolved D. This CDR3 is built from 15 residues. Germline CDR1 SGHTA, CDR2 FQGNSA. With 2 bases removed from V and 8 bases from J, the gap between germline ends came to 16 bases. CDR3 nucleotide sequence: TGTGCCAGCAGCTTACAGGCCAGCTATTCCCATGAGCAGTTCTTC. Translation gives CASSLQASYSHEQFF.

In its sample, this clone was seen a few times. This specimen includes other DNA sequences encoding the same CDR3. The CDR3 DNA reads as TGTGCCAGTAGTATGAGCGGCACAGATACGCAGTATTTT. As protein: CASSMSGTDTQYF. The chain carries TRBV19 and TRBJ2-3; D is unresolved. V was shortened by 3 bases and J by 1 base, with 5 bases between the two germline ends. This CDR3 has 13 residues. The V gene's germline CDR1 is LNHDA and CDR2 SQIVND (reference sequence). Supplemented by reference TRBV19 and TRBJ2-3, the full variable domain reads DGGITQSPKYLFRKEGQNVTLSCEQNLNHDAMYWYRQDPGQGLRLIYYSQIVNDFQKGDIAEGYSVSREKKESFPLTVTSAQKNPTAFYLCASSMSGTDTQYFGPGTRLTVL.

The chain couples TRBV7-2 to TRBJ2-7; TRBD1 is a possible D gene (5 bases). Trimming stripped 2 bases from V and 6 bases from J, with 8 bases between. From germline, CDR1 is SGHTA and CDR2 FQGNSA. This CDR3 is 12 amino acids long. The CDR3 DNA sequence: TGTGCCAGCAGCTTAAGCAGGGTCGAGCAGTACTTC. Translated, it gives CASSLSRVEQYF. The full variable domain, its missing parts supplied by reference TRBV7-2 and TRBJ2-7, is GAGVSQSPSNKVTEKGKDVELRCDPISGHTALYWYRQSLGQGLEFLIYFQGNSAPDKSGLPSDRFSAERTGGSVSTLTIQRTQQEDSAVYLCASSLSRVEQYFGPGTRLTVT.

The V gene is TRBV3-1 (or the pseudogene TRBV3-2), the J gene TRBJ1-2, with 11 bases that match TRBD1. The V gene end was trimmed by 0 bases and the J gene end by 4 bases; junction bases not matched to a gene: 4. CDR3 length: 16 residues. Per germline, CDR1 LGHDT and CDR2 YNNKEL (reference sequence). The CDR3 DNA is TGTGCCAGCAGCCAAGATTGGACAGGGGGCATCTATGGCTACACCTTC. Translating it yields CASSQDWTGGIYGYTF.

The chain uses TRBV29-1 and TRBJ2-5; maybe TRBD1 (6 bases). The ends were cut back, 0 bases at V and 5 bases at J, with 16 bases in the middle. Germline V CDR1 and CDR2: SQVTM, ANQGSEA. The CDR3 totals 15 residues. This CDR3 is CSVEEAGVLGETQYF. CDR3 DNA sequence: TGCAGCGTTGAAGAAGCAGGGGTATTGGGGGAGACCCAGTACTTC.

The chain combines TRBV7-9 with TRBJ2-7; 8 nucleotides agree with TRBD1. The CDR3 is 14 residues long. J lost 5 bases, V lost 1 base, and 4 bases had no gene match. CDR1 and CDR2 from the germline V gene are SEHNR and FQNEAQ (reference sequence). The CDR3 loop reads CASSLVQGADEQYF. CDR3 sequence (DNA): TGTGCCAGCAGCTTAGTTCAGGGGGCGGACGAGCAGTACTTC.

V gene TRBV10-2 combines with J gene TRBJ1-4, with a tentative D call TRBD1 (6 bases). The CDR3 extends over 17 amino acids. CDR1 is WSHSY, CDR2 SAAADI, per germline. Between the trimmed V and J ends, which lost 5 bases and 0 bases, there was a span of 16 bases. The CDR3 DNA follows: TGCGCCAGCAGTCGTCCAGGGGTTGGGGCAACTAATGAAAAACTGTTTTTT. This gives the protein CASSRPGVGATNEKLFF.

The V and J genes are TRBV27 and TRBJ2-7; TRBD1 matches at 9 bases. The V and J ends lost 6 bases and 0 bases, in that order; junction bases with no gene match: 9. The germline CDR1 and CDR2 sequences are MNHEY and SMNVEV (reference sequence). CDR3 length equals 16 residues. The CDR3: CASSRIRTGDSYEQYF. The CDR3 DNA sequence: TGTGCCAGCAGCCGGATCCGGACAGGGGACTCCTACGAGCAGTACTTC.

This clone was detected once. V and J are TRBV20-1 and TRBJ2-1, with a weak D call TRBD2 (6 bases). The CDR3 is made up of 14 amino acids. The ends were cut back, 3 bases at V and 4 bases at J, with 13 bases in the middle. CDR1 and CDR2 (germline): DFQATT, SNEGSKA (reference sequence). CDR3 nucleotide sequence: TGCAGTGCTAGTAGGCTAGCGCTATACAATGAGCAGTTCTTC. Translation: CSASRLALYNEQFF.

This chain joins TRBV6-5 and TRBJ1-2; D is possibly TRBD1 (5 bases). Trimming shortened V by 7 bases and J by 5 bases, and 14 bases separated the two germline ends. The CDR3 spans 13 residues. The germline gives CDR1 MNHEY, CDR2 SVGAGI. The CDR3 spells CASTGKLGYGYTF. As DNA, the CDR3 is TGTGCCAGCACAGGGAAGTTGGGATATGGCTACACCTTC.

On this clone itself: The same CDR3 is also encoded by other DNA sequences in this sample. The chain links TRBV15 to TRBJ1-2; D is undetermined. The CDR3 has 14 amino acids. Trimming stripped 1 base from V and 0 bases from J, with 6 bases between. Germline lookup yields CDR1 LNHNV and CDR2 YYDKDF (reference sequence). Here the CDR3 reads CATSRGGANYGYTF. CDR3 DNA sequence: TGTGCCACCAGCAGAGGGGGAGCTAACTATGGCTACACCTTC.

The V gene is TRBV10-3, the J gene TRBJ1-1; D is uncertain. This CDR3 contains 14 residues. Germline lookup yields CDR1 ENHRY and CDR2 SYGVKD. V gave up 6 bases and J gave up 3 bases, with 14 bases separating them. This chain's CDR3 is CAIRASRSDTEAFF. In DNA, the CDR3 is TGTGCCATCAGAGCGTCTCGGAGTGACACTGAAGCTTTCTTT.

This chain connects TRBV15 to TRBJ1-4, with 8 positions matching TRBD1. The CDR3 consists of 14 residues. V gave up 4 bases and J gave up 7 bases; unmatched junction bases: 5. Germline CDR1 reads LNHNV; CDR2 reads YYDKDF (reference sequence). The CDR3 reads CATSKLGTGEKLFF. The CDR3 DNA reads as TGTGCCACCAGCAAACTCGGGACAGGTGAAAAACTGTTTTTT.

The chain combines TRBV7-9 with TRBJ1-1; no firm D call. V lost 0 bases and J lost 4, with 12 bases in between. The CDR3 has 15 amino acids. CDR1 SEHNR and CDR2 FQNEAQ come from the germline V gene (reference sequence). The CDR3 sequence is CASSLAPGGVTEAFF. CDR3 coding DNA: TGTGCCAGCAGCTTAGCCCCTGGAGGCGTCACTGAAGCTTTCTTT. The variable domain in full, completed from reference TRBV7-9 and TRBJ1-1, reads DTGVSQNPRHKITKRGQNVTFRCDPISEHNRLYWYRQTLGQGPEFLTYFQNEAQLEKSRLLSDRFSAERPKGSFSTLEIQRTEQGDSAMYLCASSLAPGGVTEAFFGQGTRLTVV.